This T cell receptor beta chain was captured in a study of breast tumors, draining lymph nodes, adjacent tissues. Germline V gene data show CDR1 as SGHDN and CDR2 as FVKESK. V lost 4 bases to trimming and J lost 3 bases, with 13 bases between them. CDR3 size: 14 residues. This clonotype was counted ten times or more. MiXCR was run by TCRdb on the multiplex PCR reads, yielding one entry per CDR3 protein. The table has about 230,000 distinct CDR3 sequences, approximately 31% seen once. Axillary draining lymph nodes of breast cancer patients supplied the node samples. Sequenced input: axillary lymph node tissue. V and J are TRBV14 and TRBJ2-7; tentative D call: TRBD2 (6 bases). The sequence was collected from a female donor with breast cancer. Some clones in this sample may be carry-over from other donors' samples. DNA of the CDR3: TGTGCCAGCAGCCTGCCCGGGGGAAACTACGAGCAGTACTTC. Translated, it gives CASSLPGGNYEQYF.